The entry below gives a single T cell receptor beta chain sequence along with its context. The antigen remains unidentified. Libraries were prepared by immunoSEQ multiplex PCR; TCRdb keeps only in-frame clonotypes and omits some of them. The sample includes roughly 120,000 clones, approximately 89% of them seen just once. CDR1 and CDR2 from the germline V gene are SGHRS and YFSETQ. The CDR3 extends over 13 amino acids. V was pared by 3 bases and J by 2 bases, with 8 bases between. The entry originates in a study of T cell responses to AZD1222 COVID-19 vaccine. Whole-study results and caveats: Just six people given AZD1222 tested seropositive at baseline.

The sample in question was peripheral blood, obtained 28 days after the second AZD1222 dose. V is TRBV5-1 and J is TRBJ1-2; no reliable D call. The source is an adult who received the AZD1222 COVID-19 vaccine. The chain's CDR3 is CASSSTVNYGYTF. The CDR3 DNA reads as TGCGCCAGCAGCTCTACCGTCAACTATGGCTACACCTTC.